A single sample gave rise to the 27 T cell receptor beta chains below, sequenced in a study of somatic mutations in cytotoxic T cells in rheumatoid arthritis. The table came from immunoSEQ multiplex PCR; TCRdb's copy has only in-frame clones and leaves some out. The sample has just over 20,000 clones; roughly four fifths are singletons. Sequenced input: CD8+ T cells sorted from blood. Source of these receptors: an adult with rheumatoid arthritis.

The CDR3 DNA reads TGTGCCAGCAGGACAGGGGGGACTAATGAAAAACTGTTTTTT. Translating it yields CASRTGGTNEKLFF. The chain couples TRBV27 to TRBJ1-4, with 9 nucleotides matching TRBD1. The CDR3 sequence is 14 residues long. Losses at the gene ends were 6 bases for V and 2 bases for J; bases not matched to a gene: 1. Per germline, CDR1 MNHEY and CDR2 SMNVEV (reference sequence).

This rearrangement joins TRBV7-9 to TRBJ1-5; D ambiguous. Trimming shortened V by 5 bases and J by 0 bases, and 5 bases separated the two germline ends. Germline-derived CDR1 and CDR2 are SEHNR and FQNEAQ (reference sequence). CDR3 length equals 13 residues. The CDR3 sequence is CASSPASNQPQHF. The DNA of the CDR3 is TGTGCCAGCAGCCCGGCTAGCAATCAGCCCCAGCATTTT.

This rearrangement joins TRBV5-1 to TRBJ2-5; possibly TRBD1 for D (6 bases). The ends were cut back, 0 bases at V and 3 bases at J, with 21 bases in the middle. CDR1 and CDR2 from the germline V gene are SGHRS and YFSETQ. The CDR3 loop spans 18 amino acids. The CDR3 DNA sequence: TGCGCCAGCAGCTTGGGGGGCTGGGGGCTACTAACTGAAGAGACCCAGTACTTC. Translation: CASSLGGWGLLTEETQYF.

This chain links TRBV7-9 with TRBJ1-6; 11 bases fit TRBD1. The CDR3 totals 15 residues. The germline V gene encodes CDR1 SEHNR and CDR2 FQNEAQ (reference sequence). The V segment lost 5 bases and the J segment 7 bases; nucleotides outside the gene matches: 4. CDR3 sequence reads: CASSHGTGGNSPLHF. The DNA of the CDR3 is TGTGCCAGCAGCCACGGGACAGGGGGGAATTCACCCCTCCACTTT.

The chain employs TRBV5-1 and TRBJ2-7; 8 bases are shared with TRBD2. The germline V gene has CDR1 SGHRS and CDR2 YFSETQ. The CDR3 loop spans 13 amino acids. With V trimmed by 4 bases and J by 7 bases, 7 bases remained unmatched. Written as DNA, the CDR3 is TGCGCCAGCAGCCCCGGGGGGGGGCGTGAGCAGTACGTC. This encodes CASSPGGGREQYV.

This sequence joins TRBV7-9 and TRBJ1-2, with D possibly being TRBD1 (5 bases). The V end was cut by 1 base, the J end by 0 bases, with 9 bases between. CDR1 is SEHNR and CDR2 is FQNEAQ in the germline V gene (reference sequence). This CDR3 is 15 amino acids long. The CDR3 spells CASSLVPGTNYGYTF. CDR3 DNA: TGTGCCAGCAGCTTAGTTCCAGGGACTAACTATGGCTACACCTTC.

This clone has more than one count but fewer than ten. This sample also contains other DNA sequences that code for the same CDR3. The rearrangement links TRBV27 to TRBJ1-2; 7 nucleotides line up with TRBD1. Germline lookup yields CDR1 MNHEY and CDR2 SMNVEV (reference sequence). J was trimmed by 2 bases and V by 5 bases; bases with no gene match: 5. CDR3 size: 14 residues. The CDR3 coding sequence is TGTGCCAGCAGTCTCCAGGGGGGGAACTATGGCTACACCTTC. Its protein is CASSLQGGNYGYTF.

The rearrangement joins TRBV27 to TRBJ1-4; weak D call: TRBD1 (5 bases). Germline V gene data show CDR1 as MNHEY and CDR2 as SMNVEV (reference sequence). V was pared by 3 bases and J by 8 bases, with 16 bases between. This CDR3 region has 15 residues. This CDR3 reads CASSFLQGRVEKLFF. CDR3 DNA sequence: TGTGCCAGCAGTTTCCTCCAGGGTCGGGTCGAAAAACTGTTTTTT.

The V call is TRBV21-1, the J call TRBJ2-1; the table's D call of TRBD2 was not tested on the DNA. TRBV21-1 is noted as a pseudogene. The CDR3 covers 17 residues. The CDR3 DNA follows: TGTGCCAGCAGCCCCCTCGGCGGGGGGCGTCAAGGCAATGAGCAGTTCTTC. Amino acid sequence: CASSPLGGGRQGNEQFF.

The J gene is TRBJ1-6, the V gene TRBV28, with D tentatively TRBD1 (5 bases). Germline values: CDR1 MDHEN, CDR2 SYDVKM. Trimming removed 5 bases at V and 9 bases at J, with 17 bases between. The length of the CDR3 is 15 residues. CDR3 protein: CASSPRAGLGSPLHF. As DNA, the CDR3 is TGTGCCAGCAGTCCGAGGGCAGGGTTGGGTTCACCCCTCCACTTT.

This chain connects TRBV27 to TRBJ1-2, with D perhaps TRBD1 (5 bases). V was pared by 5 bases and J by 0 bases, with 19 bases between. Germline CDR1 is MNHEY and CDR2 is SMNVEV (reference sequence). The CDR3 consists of 17 residues. The CDR3 sequence: CASSSSTEPAPNYGYTF. CDR3 bases: TGTGCCAGCAGTAGTTCGACAGAACCGGCCCCTAACTATGGCTACACCTTC.

The chain links TRBV4-3 to TRBJ2-1; D might be TRBD1 or TRBD2, each matching 5 bases. This CDR3 region has 15 residues. Germline V gene sequence: CDR1 LGHNA, CDR2 YSLEER. Trimming removed 1 base at V and 0 bases at J, with 7 bases between. Written as DNA, the CDR3 is TGCGCCAGCAGCCAAGGGGGGACCTCCTACAATGAGCAGTTCTTC. This codes for CASSQGGTSYNEQFF.

This clone is a singleton in its sample. The rearrangement uses TRBV9 and TRBJ2-6, with a possible D match to TRBD1 (6 bases). This CDR3 region has 15 residues. The germline CDR1 and CDR2 sequences are SGDLS and YYNGEE. Trimming removed 2 bases at V and 2 bases at J, with 8 bases between. The CDR3 loop is CASSVTGAGANVLTF. DNA of the CDR3: TGTGCCAGCAGCGTGACAGGAGCTGGGGCCAACGTCCTGACTTTC.

The chain joins TRBV29-1 to TRBJ1-2; 8 bases fit TRBD1. V was clipped by 6 bases and J by 8 bases; unmatched bases: 5. Germline CDR1 and CDR2: SQVTM and ANQGSEA. The CDR3 length is 11 residues. CDR3 sequence (DNA): TGCAGCGTAGGACAGGGCGGCGGCTACACCTTC. Amino acid sequence: CSVGQGGGYTF.

The chain joins TRBV4-3 to TRBJ2-2, with 7 bases aligning to TRBD2. CDR1 is LGHNA and CDR2 is YSLEER in the germline V gene. The CDR3 loop spans 17 amino acids. With V trimmed by 0 bases and J by 1 base, 5 bases remained unmatched. The CDR3 DNA is TGCGCCAGCAGCCAAGACGGCGCTAGCGGGAACACCGGGGAGCTGTTTTTT. This encodes CASSQDGASGNTGELFF.

The chain employs TRBV28 and TRBJ2-7; 10 nucleotides align to TRBD1. CDR1 MDHEN and CDR2 SYDVKM come from the germline V gene. Trimming took 5 bases from V and 6 from J; bases not matched to a gene: 7. The CDR3 is 14 amino acids. The CDR3 loop is CASSLTGTGVEQYF. The CDR3 DNA reads as TGTGCCAGCAGTCTCACCGGGACAGGGGTCGAGCAGTACTTC.

The table lists this clone with a count of one. The J gene is TRBJ2-7, the V gene TRBV16; TRBD2 matches at 9 bases. The CDR3 is 16 residues long. Germline CDR1 and CDR2: KGHSY and FQNENV. Trimming removed 4 bases from V and 2 bases from J; junction bases left unmatched: 9. CDR3 nucleotides: TGTGCCAGCAGCCTCCGGGGCGGGAGGGTCCCCTACGAGCAGTACTTC. It is translated as CASSLRGGRVPYEQYF.

This rearrangement joins TRBV19 to TRBJ2-7; TRBD2 matches at 13 bases. The CDR3 is made up of 16 amino acids. The trim removed 4 bases at V and 4 bases at J, leaving 7 bases unmatched. Germline CDR1 LNHDA, CDR2 SQIVND (reference sequence). CDR3 in DNA: TGTGCCAGTAGTACCAACGGACTAGCGGGAGCATACGAGCAGTACTTC. Residues: CASSTNGLAGAYEQYF.

The gene calls are TRBV6-1 and TRBJ1-5; D unresolved. Germline values: CDR1 MNHNS, CDR2 SASEGT. The CDR3 is 17 amino acids. V dropped 0 bases and J dropped 2 bases, with 14 bases sitting between them. CDR3 coding DNA: TGTGCCAGCAGTGAAGCCAGAAGAAATCTTCGCAATCAGCCCCAGCATTTT. Translated: CASSEARRNLRNQPQHF.

The chain recombines TRBV2 with TRBJ2-3; 7 nucleotides line up with TRBD1. Germline V CDR1 and CDR2: SNHLY, FYNNEI. J gave up 1 base and V 10 bases, and 11 bases lay outside the gene matches. There are 15 residues in the CDR3. The CDR3 region has the DNA TGTGCCACCCTCCCGACAGGGATAGGCACAGATACGCAGTATTTT. The encoded protein is CATLPTGIGTDTQYF.

This chain uses TRBV9 with TRBJ2-7; 9 nucleotides agree with TRBD2. Germline trimming cut 3 bases from V and 6 bases from J; bases unmatched to any gene: 7. CDR3 length: 14 amino acids. CDR1 is SGDLS, CDR2 YYNGEE, per germline. The DNA of the CDR3 is TGTGCCAGCAGCGCTGAAGCGGGAGGCCCCGAGCAGTACTTC. Protein: CASSAEAGGPEQYF.

The chain has TRBV29-1 and TRBJ2-1; D is unresolved. Germline V gene sequence: CDR1 SQVTM, CDR2 ANQGSEA. V lost 1 base, J lost 2 bases, and 12 bases lay in between. The CDR3 is 15 residues long. In DNA, the CDR3 is TGCAGCGTTGAAGGTGGAAGCCTGCCCTACAATGAGCAGTTCTTC. Translating it yields CSVEGGSLPYNEQFF.

The V and J genes are TRBV9 and TRBJ1-2; D is uncertain. This CDR3 region has 12 residues. The V gene's germline CDR1 is SGDLS and CDR2 YYNGEE. V lost 0 bases and J lost 5, with 5 bases in between. CDR3 sequence (DNA): TGTGCCAGCAGCGTAGGAGGTTATGGCTACACCTTC. Encoded protein: CASSVGGYGYTF.

The J gene is TRBJ2-1, the V gene TRBV5-1; no reliable D call. V lost 3 bases and J lost 1, with 11 bases in between. The germline CDR1 and CDR2 sequences are SGHRS and YFSETQ. This CDR3 contains 15 residues. CDR3 nucleotide sequence: TGCGCCAGCAGCTACGGCTATCCATCCTACAATGAGCAGTTCTTC. Translation: CASSYGYPSYNEQFF.

On this clone itself: This CDR3 fails to terminate in the conserved phenylalanine or tryptophan, so it likely reflects a read error. J is TRBJ1-2 and V is TRBV28; 7 positions match TRBD1. V shed 5 bases, J shed 4 bases, and the junction held 4 bases outside the gene matches. The germline gives CDR1 MDHEN, CDR2 SYDVKM. The CDR3 covers 13 residues. This CDR3 is CASSVTGFYGYTS. The CDR3 DNA sequence: TGTGCCAGCAGTGTGACAGGGTTCTATGGCTACACCTCC.

This clone is categorized as large. This chain links TRBV7-6 with TRBJ2-3; D gene uncertain. V dropped 2 bases and J dropped 6 bases, with 6 bases sitting between them. CDR1 is SGHVS, CDR2 FNYEAQ, per germline. CDR3 size: 12 residues. The CDR3 DNA is TGTGCCAGCAGCTTATTGCGCGATACGCAGTATTTT. Encoded protein: CASSLLRDTQYF.

The V and J genes are TRBV29-1 and TRBJ2-1; D gene ambiguous. CDR1 and CDR2 from the germline V gene are SQVTM and ANQGSEA. The V and J ends lost 0 bases and 3 bases respectively, with 15 bases between them. CDR3 length: 16 residues. The CDR3 DNA sequence: TGCAGCGTTGAAGAAGAGGCCCGGGTGGTCTACAATGAGCAGTTCTTC. It specifies CSVEEEARVVYNEQFF.